Included here is one TCR beta chain sequence, with context. The sample is drawn from a study of cytomegalovirus exposure and HLA in healthy donors. The CDR3 totals 14 residues. Germline V gives CDR1 LNHNV, CDR2 YYDKDF (reference sequence). V gave up 5 bases and J gave up 8 bases; unmatched junction bases: 6. TCRdb's table, derived via immunoSEQ multiplex PCR, lists solely in-frame clones and lacks some. Of 110,000 or so clones listed, about 86% were seen once; the top ten hold 3% to 4%. Sequencing was performed on PBMCs. The origin of this receptor is a woman under 30 in good health and CMV-seropositive. This rearrangement joins TRBV15 to TRBJ1-2, with TRBD1 matching 12 bases. CDR3 amino acids: CATSLGQGARGYTF. In DNA form, the CDR3 reads TGTGCCACCAGCCTGGGACAGGGGGCGCGAGGCTACACCTTC.